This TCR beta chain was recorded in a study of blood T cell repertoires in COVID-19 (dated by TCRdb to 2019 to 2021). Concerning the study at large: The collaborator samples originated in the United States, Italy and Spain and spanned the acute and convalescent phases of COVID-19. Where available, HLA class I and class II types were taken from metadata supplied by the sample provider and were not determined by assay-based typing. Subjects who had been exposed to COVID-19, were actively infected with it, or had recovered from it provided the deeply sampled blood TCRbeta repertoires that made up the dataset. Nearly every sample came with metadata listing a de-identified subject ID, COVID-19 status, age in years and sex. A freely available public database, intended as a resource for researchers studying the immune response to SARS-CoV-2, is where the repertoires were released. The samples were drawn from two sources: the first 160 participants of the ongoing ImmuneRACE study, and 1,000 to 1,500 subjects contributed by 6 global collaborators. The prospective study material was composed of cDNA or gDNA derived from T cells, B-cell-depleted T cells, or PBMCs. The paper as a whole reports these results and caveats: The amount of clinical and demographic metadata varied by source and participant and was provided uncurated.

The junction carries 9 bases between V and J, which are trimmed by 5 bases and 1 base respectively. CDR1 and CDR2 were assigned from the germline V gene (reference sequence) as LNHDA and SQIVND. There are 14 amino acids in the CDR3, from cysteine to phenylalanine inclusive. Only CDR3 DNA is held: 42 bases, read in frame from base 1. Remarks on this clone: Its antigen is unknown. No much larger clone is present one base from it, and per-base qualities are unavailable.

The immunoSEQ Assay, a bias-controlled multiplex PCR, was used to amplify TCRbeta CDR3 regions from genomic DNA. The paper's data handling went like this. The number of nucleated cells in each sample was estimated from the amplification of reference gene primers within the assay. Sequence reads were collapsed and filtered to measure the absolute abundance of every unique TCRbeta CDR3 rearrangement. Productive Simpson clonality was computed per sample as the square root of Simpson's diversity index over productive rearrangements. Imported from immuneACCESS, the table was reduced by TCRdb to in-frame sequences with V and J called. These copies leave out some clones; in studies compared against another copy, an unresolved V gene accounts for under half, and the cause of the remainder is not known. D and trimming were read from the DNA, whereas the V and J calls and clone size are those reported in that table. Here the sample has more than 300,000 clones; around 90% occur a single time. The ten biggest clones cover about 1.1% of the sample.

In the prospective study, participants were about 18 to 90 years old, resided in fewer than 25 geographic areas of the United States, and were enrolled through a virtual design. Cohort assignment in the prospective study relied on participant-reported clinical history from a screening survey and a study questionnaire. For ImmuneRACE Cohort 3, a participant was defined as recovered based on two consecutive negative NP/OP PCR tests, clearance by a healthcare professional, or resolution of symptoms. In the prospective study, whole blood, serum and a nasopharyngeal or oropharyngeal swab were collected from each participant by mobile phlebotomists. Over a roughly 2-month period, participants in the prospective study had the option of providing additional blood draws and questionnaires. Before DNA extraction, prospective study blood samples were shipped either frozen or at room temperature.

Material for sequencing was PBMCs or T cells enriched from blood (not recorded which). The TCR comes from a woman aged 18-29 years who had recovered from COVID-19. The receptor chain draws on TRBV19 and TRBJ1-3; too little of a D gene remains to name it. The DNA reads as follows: TGTGCCAGTAGTGGCGGAGAATCTGGAAACACCATATATTTT. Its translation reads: CASSGGESGNTIYF.